These 3 T cell receptor beta chains originate from one sample sequenced in a study of cytomegalovirus exposure and HLA in healthy donors. The PCR used 60 Vbeta and 13 Jbeta primers. TCRdb's table, derived via immunoSEQ multiplex PCR, lists solely in-frame clones and lacks some. The sample records some 150,000 clones, 80% to 90% being singletons. The specimen sequenced was PBMCs. The receptors derive from a woman aged 25 to 39 in good health and CMV-seropositive.

This chain uses TRBV4-2 with TRBJ1-1; TRBD1 aligns across 7 bases. This CDR3 comprises 13 residues. Unmatched junction bases numbered 0, after V lost 1 base and J lost 4 bases. CDR1 is LGHNA and CDR2 is YNFKEQ in the germline V gene. This CDR3 is CASSQGQGTEAFF. The CDR3 coding sequence is TGTGCCAGCAGCCAAGGACAGGGCACTGAAGCTTTCTTT.

The V gene is TRBV18, the J gene TRBJ1-1; 12 nucleotides align to TRBD1. The CDR3 extends over 16 amino acids. V gave up 3 bases and J gave up 7 bases; unmatched junction bases: 9. From germline, CDR1 is KGHSH and CDR2 LQKENI. The CDR3 bases are TGTGCCAGCTCACCCCTTTCCGGGACAGGGGGCGGTGAAGCTTTCTTT. Translated, it gives CASSPLSGTGGGEAFF.

The J gene is TRBJ1-4, the V gene TRBV7-9; D ambiguous. The CDR3 runs 14 residues. Trimming took off 1 base at V and 5 bases at J, with 8 bases between the two ends. CDR1 SEHNR and CDR2 FQNEAQ come from the germline V gene (reference sequence). The CDR3 coding sequence is TGTGCCAGCAGCTTAGGGCAGTCAAATGAAAAACTGTTTTTT. Its translation is CASSLGQSNEKLFF. The full variable domain, rest sourced from reference TRBV7-9 and TRBJ1-4, is DTGVSQNPRHKITKRGQNVTFRCDPISEHNRLYWYRQTLGQGPEFLTYFQNEAQLEKSRLLSDRFSAERPKGSFSTLEIQRTEQGDSAMYLCASSLGQSNEKLFFGSGTQLSVL.